This TCR beta chain appears in the sequencing data of a study of T cell responses to AZD1222 COVID-19 vaccine. Study conclusions and caveats: The study found vaccine-associated CD4 TCRs spanning spike, dominant at 160-218 and 743-854.

Comments on this clone: Its specificity is not known.

Repertoires were generated with immunoSEQ multiplex PCR, while TCRdb's copy carries only in-frame clones and drops some. Among 86,000 or so clones listed, roughly 90% were seen once. The CDR3 contains 14 residues. Germline-derived CDR1 and CDR2 are MDHEN and SYDVKM. Trimming removed 8 bases at V and 3 bases at J, with 14 bases between. The V call is TRBV28, the J call TRBJ1-5, with a weak D call TRBD1 (5 bases). The source material was peripheral blood, sampled on day 0 of AZD1222 vaccination. The receptor was isolated from an adult in good health. In DNA, the CDR3 is TGTGCCAGCGTTAAAGACAGCGTCAATCAGCCCCAGCATTTT. It yields the protein CASVKDSVNQPQHF.